The present TCR beta chain was sequenced within a study of CD8 T cells in ankylosing spondylitis. The study's findings and limits: Reactive arthritis synovial fluid and blood previously showed some of these motif variants. It was reported that disease-linked clones were significantly enriched in matched ankylosing spondylitis synovial fluid. Ankylosing spondylitis blood appeared to carry a characteristic TCR beta motif of roughly eight highly homologous variants. In peripheral blood, disease-linked CD8+ clones occurred at relatively low frequencies.

Concerning this clonotype: Its target is unknown.

MiXCR, run by TCRdb on the 5' RACE reads, gives a single entry per CDR3 protein. Of approximately 520,000 distinct CDR3 sequences in the sample, about 5.2% are singletons; the top ten hold roughly 3.2%. This CDR3 spans 14 amino acids. The germline V gene encodes CDR1 DFQATT and CDR2 SNEGSKA (reference sequence). After removal of 5 bases from V and 4 bases from J, the junction contained 9 bases not matched to a gene. The rearrangement links TRBV20-1 to TRBJ2-7; TRBD2 matches 9 bases. The sequence was collected from a male donor with ankylosing spondylitis. Material: blood, either unsorted or a sorted T cell fraction (not recorded which). CDR3 bases: TGCAGTGCTCCTTCCCTAGCGGGGTTGTACGAGCAGTACTTC. This gives the protein CSAPSLAGLYEQYF.